This passage covers 15 T cell receptor beta chains from one sample sequenced in a study of T cell responses to AZD1222 COVID-19 vaccine. The method was immunoSEQ multiplex PCR; TCRdb's version includes in-frame clones alone and lacks a portion of them. Counted here are 150,000 or so clones, roughly nine tenths occurring once; the ten biggest clones make up 1.9%. The sample was peripheral blood, taken on day 0 of AZD1222 vaccination. All receptors come from an adult in good health.

In DNA, the CDR3 is TGTGCCAGTAGTATTGGCAGCGCTAATGAAAAACTGTTTTTT. Its protein product is CASSIGSANEKLFF. This sequence joins TRBV19 and TRBJ1-4, with D hard to call. The germline V and J ends were trimmed by 3 bases and 3 bases, with 8 bases remaining between them. The CDR3 runs 14 residues. Germline V CDR1 and CDR2: LNHDA, SQIVND (reference sequence).

The chain is built from TRBV5-5 and TRBJ2-7, with 12 bases that match TRBD2. The CDR3 contains 16 residues. V shed 3 bases, J shed 3 bases, and the junction held 7 bases outside the gene matches. Germline V lookup: CDR1 SGHKS, CDR2 YYEKEE (reference sequence). The CDR3 spells CASSSDLAGGVYEQYF. Here the CDR3 DNA reads TGTGCCAGCAGCTCCGATCTAGCGGGAGGGGTCTACGAGCAGTACTTC. Full variable domain (rest looked up from reference TRBV5-5 and TRBJ2-7): DAGVTQSPTHLIKTRGQQVTLRCSPISGHKSVSWYQQVLGQGPQFIFQYYEKEERGRGNFPDRFSARQFPNYSSELNVNALLLGDSALYLCASSSDLAGGVYEQYFGPGTRLTVT.

This clone appeared a single time. The chain's CDR3 is CASSSRLSGIHNEQFF. CDR3 sequence (DNA): TGTGCCAGCAGCTCGCGACTAAGCGGGATCCACAATGAGCAGTTCTTC. This rearrangement joins TRBV9 to TRBJ2-1, with 7 bases matching TRBD2. The V gene end was trimmed by 4 bases and the J gene end by 5 bases; junction bases not matched to a gene: 12. Germline assignment: CDR1 SGDLS and CDR2 YYNGEE. The CDR3 loop spans 16 amino acids.

This chain links TRBV24-1 with TRBJ1-1; 10 bases are a match to TRBD1. Germline V lookup: CDR1 KGHDR, CDR2 SFDVKD. This CDR3 comprises 16 residues. J lost 3 bases, V lost 5 bases, and 8 bases had no gene match. CDR3 sequence: CATSGPGTGVDTEAFF. The CDR3 DNA follows: TGTGCCACCAGTGGCCCCGGGACAGGGGTCGACACTGAAGCTTTCTTT.

The J gene is TRBJ2-1, the V gene TRBV7-2; 9 bases are a match to TRBD1. The CDR3 spans 17 residues. Germline loops: CDR1 SGHTA, CDR2 FQGNSA. The V segment lost 5 bases and the J segment 7 bases; nucleotides outside the gene matches: 15. CDR3 coding DNA: TGTGCCAGCAGCCCTTTGGGGACAGGGTATTCACGGAATGAGCAGTTCTTC. It yields the protein CASSPLGTGYSRNEQFF.

V is TRBV7-8 and J is TRBJ2-1, with D perhaps assigned TRBD1 or TRBD2 (5 bases each). Trimming left V 0 bases short and J 4 bases short, with 19 bases between. The CDR3 is made up of 18 amino acids. CDR1 and CDR2 (germline): SGHVS, FQNEAQ. This chain's CDR3 is CASSLALSRGRLYNEQFF. For the CDR3, the DNA is TGTGCCAGCAGCTTAGCCCTTTCGAGGGGACGACTTTACAATGAGCAGTTCTTC.

The rearrangement links TRBV25-1 to TRBJ1-1; D not resolved. CDR1 and CDR2 (germline): MGHDK, SYGVNS. The CDR3 runs to 13 residues. V lost 3 bases and J lost 3, with 8 bases in between. CDR3 bases: TGTGCCAGCAGTGATTTTGGGGACACTGAAGCTTTCTTT. It yields the protein CASSDFGDTEAFF.

V usage is TRBV13 and J usage is TRBJ2-1, with 9 bases aligning to TRBD2. The germline gives CDR1 PRHDT, CDR2 FYEKMQ (reference sequence). V shed 5 bases and J 0 bases; nucleotides not matched to a gene: 5. This CDR3 contains 16 residues. In DNA, the CDR3 is TGTGCCAGCAGCACAAGCGGGGGGAGCTCCTACAATGAGCAGTTCTTC. Translated, it gives CASSTSGGSSYNEQFF. Looking up the rest from reference TRBV13 and TRBJ2-1 gives the full variable domain: AAGVIQSPRHLIKEKRETATLKCYPIPRHDTVYWYQQGPGQDPQFLISFYEKMQSDKGSIPDRFSAQQFSDYHSELNMSSLELGDSALYFCASSTSGGSSYNEQFFGPGTRLTVL.

The chain employs TRBV5-1 and TRBJ1-2; tentatively, D is TRBD1 (6 bases). Germline V gene data show CDR1 as SGHRS and CDR2 as YFSETQ. The CDR3 is made up of 16 amino acids. Trimming took off 0 bases at V and 3 bases at J, with 15 bases between the two ends. The CDR3 loop reads CASSLGVRTADYGYTF. The CDR3 DNA is TGCGCCAGCAGCTTGGGGGTCCGGACAGCCGACTATGGCTACACCTTC.

This sequence joins TRBV11-2 and TRBJ1-1; 7 bases map to TRBD1. CDR1 SGHAT and CDR2 FQNNGV come from the germline V gene. This CDR3 contains 15 residues. The V segment lost 3 bases and the J segment 5 bases; nucleotides outside the gene matches: 9. Written as DNA, the CDR3 is TGTGCCAGCAGCTTTAGGGGGCGCATGGAGACTGAAGCTTTCTTT. Amino acid sequence: CASSFRGRMETEAFF.

This sequence joins TRBV7-9 and TRBJ1-4; 7 bases line up with TRBD1. The V and J ends lost 0 bases and 3 bases, in that order; junction bases with no gene match: 7. There are 17 residues in the CDR3. Looked up from germline, CDR1 is SEHNR and CDR2 is FQNEAQ (reference sequence). The CDR3 bases are TGTGCCAGCAGCTTAGCGGCAGGGGGAAGCGCTAATGAAAAACTGTTTTTT. This translates into CASSLAAGGSANEKLFF.

V gene TRBV7-9 combines with J gene TRBJ1-1; D uncertain. V was shortened by 1 base and J by 1 base, with 7 bases between the two germline ends. Germline values: CDR1 SEHNR, CDR2 FQNEAQ (reference sequence). There are 14 residues in the CDR3. The CDR3 region is CASSLDFGNTEAFF. The CDR3 region has the DNA TGTGCCAGCAGCTTAGACTTCGGGAACACTGAAGCTTTCTTT.

The chain combines TRBV24-1 with TRBJ2-5; 8 bases line up with TRBD1. The trim removed 3 bases at V and 5 bases at J, leaving 10 bases unmatched. Germline CDR1 KGHDR, CDR2 SFDVKD. The CDR3 has 16 residues. The CDR3 region has the DNA TGTGCCACCAGTGATCGACAGGGGCCTATGCGGGAGACCCAGTACTTC. The encoded protein is CATSDRQGPMRETQYF.

This clone was observed once. The chain recombines TRBV7-2 with TRBJ1-2; 9 bases are shared with TRBD1. Germline V lookup: CDR1 SGHTA, CDR2 FQGNSA. The CDR3 consists of 14 residues. V was clipped by 0 bases and J by 6 bases; unmatched bases: 2. The CDR3 nucleotides are TGTGCCAGCAGCTTAGCCGGGACAGGGAATGGCTACACCTTC. Residues: CASSLAGTGNGYTF.

This clone came up a few times. The chain uses TRBV4-3 and TRBJ1-2, with D unclear. Germline CDR1 LGHNA, CDR2 YSLEER. Trimming cost V 0 bases and J 6 bases, with 5 bases left between them. This CDR3 is 12 amino acids long. In DNA form, the CDR3 reads TGCGCCAGCAGCCAAGATAGGCATGGCTACACCTTC. Its translation is CASSQDRHGYTF.